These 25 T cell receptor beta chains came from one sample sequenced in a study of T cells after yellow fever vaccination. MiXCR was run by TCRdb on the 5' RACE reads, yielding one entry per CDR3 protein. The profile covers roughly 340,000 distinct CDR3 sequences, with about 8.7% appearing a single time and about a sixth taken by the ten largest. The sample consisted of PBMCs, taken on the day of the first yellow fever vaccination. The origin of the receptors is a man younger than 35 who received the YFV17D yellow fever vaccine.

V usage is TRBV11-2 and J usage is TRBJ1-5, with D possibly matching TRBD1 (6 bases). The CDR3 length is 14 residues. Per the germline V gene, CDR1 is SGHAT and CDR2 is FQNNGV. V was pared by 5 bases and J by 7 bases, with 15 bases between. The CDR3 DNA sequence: TGTGCCAGCAGCCCCGGGGGCTTTGGGCAGCCCCAGCATTTT. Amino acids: CASSPGGFGQPQHF.

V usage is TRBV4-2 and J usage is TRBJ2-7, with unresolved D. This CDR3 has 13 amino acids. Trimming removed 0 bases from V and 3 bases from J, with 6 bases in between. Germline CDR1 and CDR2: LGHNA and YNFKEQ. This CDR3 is CASSQDSDYEQYF. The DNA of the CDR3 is TGTGCCAGCAGCCAAGATTCGGACTACGAGCAGTACTTC.

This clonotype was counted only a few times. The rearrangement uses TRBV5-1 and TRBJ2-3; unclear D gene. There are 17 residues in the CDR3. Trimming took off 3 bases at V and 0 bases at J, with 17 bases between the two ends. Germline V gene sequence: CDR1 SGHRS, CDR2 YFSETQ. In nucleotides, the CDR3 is TGCGCCAGCAGCTCCCGGGCCCGTTTGACTAGCACAGATACGCAGTATTTT. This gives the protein CASSSRARLTSTDTQYF.

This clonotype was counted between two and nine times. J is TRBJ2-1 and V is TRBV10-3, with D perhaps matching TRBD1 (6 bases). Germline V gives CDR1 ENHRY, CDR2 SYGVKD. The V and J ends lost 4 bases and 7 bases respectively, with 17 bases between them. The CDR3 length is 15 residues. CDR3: CAISGSQGLRNEQFF. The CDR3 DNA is TGTGCCATCAGTGGGTCCCAGGGGTTGAGGAATGAGCAGTTCTTC.

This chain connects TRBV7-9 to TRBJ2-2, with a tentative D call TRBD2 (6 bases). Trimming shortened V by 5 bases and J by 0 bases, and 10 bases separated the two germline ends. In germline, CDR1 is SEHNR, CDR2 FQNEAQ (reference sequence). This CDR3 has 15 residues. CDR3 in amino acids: CASSRDSTNTGELFF. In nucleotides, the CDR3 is TGTGCCAGCAGCCGGGACTCGACGAACACCGGGGAGCTGTTTTTT.

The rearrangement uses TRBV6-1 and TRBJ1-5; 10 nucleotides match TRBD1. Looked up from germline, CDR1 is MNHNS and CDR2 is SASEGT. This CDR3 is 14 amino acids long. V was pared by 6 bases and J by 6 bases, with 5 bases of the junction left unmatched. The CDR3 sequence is CASSFDRGRQPQHF. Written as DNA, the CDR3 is TGTGCCAGCAGCTTTGACAGGGGGCGTCAGCCCCAGCATTTT.

The CDR3 here is CASSYYPGANYGYTF. The CDR3 bases are TGTGCCAGCAGTTACTATCCGGGGGCAAACTATGGCTACACCTTC. V is TRBV6-5 and J is TRBJ1-2, with D possibly TRBD1 on 6 matching bases. V was trimmed by 1 base and J by 2 bases, leaving 11 bases between them. The CDR3 spans 15 residues. Germline assignment: CDR1 MNHEY and CDR2 SVGAGI.

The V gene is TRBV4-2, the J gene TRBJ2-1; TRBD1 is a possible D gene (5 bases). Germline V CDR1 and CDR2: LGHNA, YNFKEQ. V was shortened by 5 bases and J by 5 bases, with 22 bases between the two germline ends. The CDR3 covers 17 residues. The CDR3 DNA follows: TGTGCCAGCAGCTTCCCGGAAGGGGCCGTACTCAACAATGAGCAGTTCTTC. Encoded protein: CASSFPEGAVLNNEQFF.

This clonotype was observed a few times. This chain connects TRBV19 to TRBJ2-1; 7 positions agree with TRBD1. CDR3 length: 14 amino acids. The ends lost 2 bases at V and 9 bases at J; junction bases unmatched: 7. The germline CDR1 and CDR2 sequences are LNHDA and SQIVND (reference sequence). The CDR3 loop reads CASSITPQGSEQFF. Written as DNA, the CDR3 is TGTGCCAGTAGTATAACGCCACAGGGGAGTGAGCAGTTCTTC. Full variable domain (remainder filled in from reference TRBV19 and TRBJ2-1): DGGITQSPKYLFRKEGQNVTLSCEQNLNHDAMYWYRQDPGQGLRLIYYSQIVNDFQKGDIAEGYSVSREKKESFPLTVTSAQKNPTAFYLCASSITPQGSEQFFGPGTRLTVL.

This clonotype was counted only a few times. The CDR3 sequence is CASSSLGGFSDTQYF. The DNA for the CDR3 is TGTGCCAGCAGCTCCCTGGGGGGGTTTTCAGATACGCAGTATTTT. The chain joins TRBV7-6 to TRBJ2-3, with 7 bases matching TRBD2. Germline values: CDR1 SGHVS, CDR2 FNYEAQ. The ends lost 4 bases at V and 4 bases at J; junction bases unmatched: 8. The CDR3 contains 15 residues.

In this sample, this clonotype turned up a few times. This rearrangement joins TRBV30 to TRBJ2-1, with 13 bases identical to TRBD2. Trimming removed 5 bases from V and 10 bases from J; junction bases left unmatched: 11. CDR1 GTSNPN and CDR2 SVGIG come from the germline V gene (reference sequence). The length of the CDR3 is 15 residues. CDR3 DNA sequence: TGTGCCTGGCACCCAACTGAACTAGCGGGGGGGGAGCAGTTCTTC. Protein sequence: CAWHPTELAGGEQFF.

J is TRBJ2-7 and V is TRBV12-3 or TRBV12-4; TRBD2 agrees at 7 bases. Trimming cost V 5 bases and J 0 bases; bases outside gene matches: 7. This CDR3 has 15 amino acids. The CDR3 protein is CASSGVPGGSYEQYF. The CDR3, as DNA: TGTGCCAGCAGTGGTGTGCCGGGAGGCTCCTACGAGCAGTACTTC.

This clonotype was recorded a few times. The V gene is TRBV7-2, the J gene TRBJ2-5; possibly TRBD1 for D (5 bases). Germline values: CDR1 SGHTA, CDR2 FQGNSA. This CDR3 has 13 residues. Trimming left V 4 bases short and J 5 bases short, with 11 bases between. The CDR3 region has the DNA TGTGCCAGCAGCTCCCTTAAGGGGGAGACCCAGTACTTC. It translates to CASSSLKGETQYF.

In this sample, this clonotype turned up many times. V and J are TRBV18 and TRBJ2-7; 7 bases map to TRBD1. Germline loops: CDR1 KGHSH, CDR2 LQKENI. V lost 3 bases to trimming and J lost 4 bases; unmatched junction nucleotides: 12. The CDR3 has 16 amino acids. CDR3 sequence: CASSPLRVGGLYEQYV. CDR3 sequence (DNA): TGTGCCAGCTCACCCCTAAGAGTAGGGGGCTTATACGAGCAGTACGTC.

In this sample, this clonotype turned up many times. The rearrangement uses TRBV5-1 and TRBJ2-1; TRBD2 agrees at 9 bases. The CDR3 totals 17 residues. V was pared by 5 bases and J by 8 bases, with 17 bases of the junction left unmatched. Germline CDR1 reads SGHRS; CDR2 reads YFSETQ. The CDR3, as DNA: TGCGCCAGCAGTCGGGCGGGTAGCGGGGGTATATTAGATGAGCAGTTCTTC. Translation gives CASSRAGSGGILDEQFF.

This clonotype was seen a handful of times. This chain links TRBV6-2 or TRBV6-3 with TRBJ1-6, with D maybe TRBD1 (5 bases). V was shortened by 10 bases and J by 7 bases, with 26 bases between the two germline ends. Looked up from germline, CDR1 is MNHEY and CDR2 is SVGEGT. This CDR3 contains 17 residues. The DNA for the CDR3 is TGTGCCAACTCACCACCCCCCTCAGGGACGGCAAATTCACCCCTCCACTTT. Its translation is CANSPPPSGTANSPLHF.

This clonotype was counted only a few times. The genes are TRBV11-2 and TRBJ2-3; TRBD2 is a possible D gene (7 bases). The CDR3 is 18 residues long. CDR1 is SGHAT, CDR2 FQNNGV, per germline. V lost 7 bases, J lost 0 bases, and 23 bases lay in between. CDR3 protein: CASNRLGGGLSSTDTQYF. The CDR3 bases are TGTGCCAGCAACCGCCTTGGCGGGGGCCTATCCAGCACAGATACGCAGTATTTT.

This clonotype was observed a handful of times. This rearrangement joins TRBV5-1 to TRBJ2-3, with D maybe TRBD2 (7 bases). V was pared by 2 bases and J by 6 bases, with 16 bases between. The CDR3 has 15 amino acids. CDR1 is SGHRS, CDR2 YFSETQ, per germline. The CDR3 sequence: CASSFTGRDPDTQYF. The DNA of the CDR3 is TGCGCCAGCAGCTTTACAGGGAGGGACCCGGATACGCAGTATTTT. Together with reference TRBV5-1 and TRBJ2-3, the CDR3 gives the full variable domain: KAGVTQTPRYLIKTRGQQVTLSCSPISGHRSVSWYQQTPGQGLQFLFEYFSETQRNKGNFPGRFSGRQFSNSRSEMNVSTLELGDSALYLCASSFTGRDPDTQYFGPGTRLTVL.

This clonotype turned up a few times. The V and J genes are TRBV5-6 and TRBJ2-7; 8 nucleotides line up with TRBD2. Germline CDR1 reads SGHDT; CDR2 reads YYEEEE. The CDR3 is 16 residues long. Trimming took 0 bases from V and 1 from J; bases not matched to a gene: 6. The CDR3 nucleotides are TGTGCCAGCAGCTTGGCAGTAGCGGGGATTTCCTACGAGCAGTACTTC. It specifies CASSLAVAGISYEQYF. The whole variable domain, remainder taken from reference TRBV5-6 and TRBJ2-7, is DAGVTQSPTHLIKTRGQQVTLRCSPKSGHDTVSWYQQALGQGPQFIFQYYEEEERQRGNFPDRFSGHQFPNYSSELNVNALLLGDSALYLCASSLAVAGISYEQYFGPGTRLTVT.

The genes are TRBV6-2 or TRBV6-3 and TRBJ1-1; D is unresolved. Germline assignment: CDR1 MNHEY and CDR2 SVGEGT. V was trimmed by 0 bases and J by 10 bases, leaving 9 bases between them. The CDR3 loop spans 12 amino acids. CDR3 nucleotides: TGTGCCAGCAGTTACTCGACATCCGCAGCTTTCTTT. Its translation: CASSYSTSAAFF.

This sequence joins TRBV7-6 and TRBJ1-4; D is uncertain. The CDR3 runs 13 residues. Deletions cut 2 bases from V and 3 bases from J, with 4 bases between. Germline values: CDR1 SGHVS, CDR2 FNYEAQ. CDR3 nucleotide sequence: TGTGCCAGCAGCTTAACGCCTAATGAAAAACTGTTTTTT. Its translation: CASSLTPNEKLFF.

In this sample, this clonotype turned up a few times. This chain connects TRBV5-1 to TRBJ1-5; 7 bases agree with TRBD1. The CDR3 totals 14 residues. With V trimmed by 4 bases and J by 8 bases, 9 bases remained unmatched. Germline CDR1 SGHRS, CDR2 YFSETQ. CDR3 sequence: CASSLQGQGEPQHF. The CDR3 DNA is TGCGCCAGCAGCCTACAGGGGCAAGGGGAGCCCCAGCATTTT.

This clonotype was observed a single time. The CDR3 DNA is TGTGCCAGCAGCGTATCCGGGACAGGACCAAAAGAGACCCAGTACTTC. Amino acids: CASSVSGTGPKETQYF. V gene TRBV9 combines with J gene TRBJ2-5; 8 bases agree with TRBD1. This CDR3 is 16 amino acids long. Germline lookup yields CDR1 SGDLS and CDR2 YYNGEE. Trimming at V came to 1 base and at J to 3 bases, leaving 8 bases not matched to a gene.

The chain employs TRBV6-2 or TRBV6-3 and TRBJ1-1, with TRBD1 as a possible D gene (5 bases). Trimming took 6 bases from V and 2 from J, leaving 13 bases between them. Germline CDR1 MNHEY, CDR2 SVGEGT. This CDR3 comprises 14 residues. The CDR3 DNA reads TGTGCCAGCAGCGAAACAGGTATCAACACTGAAGCTTTCTTT. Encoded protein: CASSETGINTEAFF.

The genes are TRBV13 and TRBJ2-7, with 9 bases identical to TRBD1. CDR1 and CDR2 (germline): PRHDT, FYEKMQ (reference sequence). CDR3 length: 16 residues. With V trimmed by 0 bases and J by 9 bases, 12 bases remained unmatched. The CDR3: CASSLGGGAGQGAQYV. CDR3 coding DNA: TGTGCCAGCAGCTTAGGCGGTGGGGCGGGACAGGGAGCGCAGTACGTC.